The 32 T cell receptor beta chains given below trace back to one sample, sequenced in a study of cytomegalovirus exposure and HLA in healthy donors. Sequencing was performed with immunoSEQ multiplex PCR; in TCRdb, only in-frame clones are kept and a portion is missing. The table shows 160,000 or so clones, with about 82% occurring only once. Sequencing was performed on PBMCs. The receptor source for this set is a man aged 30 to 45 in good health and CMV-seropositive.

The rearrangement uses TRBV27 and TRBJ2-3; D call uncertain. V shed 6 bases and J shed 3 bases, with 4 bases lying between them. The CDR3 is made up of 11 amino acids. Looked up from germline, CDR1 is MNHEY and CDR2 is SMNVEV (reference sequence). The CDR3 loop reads CASRETDTQYF. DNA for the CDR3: TGTGCCAGCAGAGAGACAGATACGCAGTATTTT.

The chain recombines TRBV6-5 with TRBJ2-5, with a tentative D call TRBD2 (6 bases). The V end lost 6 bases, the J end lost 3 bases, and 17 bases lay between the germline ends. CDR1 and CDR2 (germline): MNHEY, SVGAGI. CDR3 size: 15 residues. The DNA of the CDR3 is TGTGCCAGCAGCCATGGCGCGGGACGGAAAGAGACCCAGTACTTC. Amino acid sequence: CASSHGAGRKETQYF.

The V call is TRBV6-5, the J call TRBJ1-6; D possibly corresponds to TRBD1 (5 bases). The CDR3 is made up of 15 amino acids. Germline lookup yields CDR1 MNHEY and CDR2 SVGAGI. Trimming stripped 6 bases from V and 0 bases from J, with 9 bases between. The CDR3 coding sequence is TGTGCCAGCAGACAGGAGAGCTCCTATAATTCACCCCTCCACTTT. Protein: CASRQESSYNSPLHF.

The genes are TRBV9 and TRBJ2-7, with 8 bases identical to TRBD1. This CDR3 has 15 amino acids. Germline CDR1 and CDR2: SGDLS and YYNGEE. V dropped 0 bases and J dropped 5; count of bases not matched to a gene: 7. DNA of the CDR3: TGTGCCAGCAGCGTAGGTCAGGGGGCTTTTGACGAGCAGTACTTC. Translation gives CASSVGQGAFDEQYF.

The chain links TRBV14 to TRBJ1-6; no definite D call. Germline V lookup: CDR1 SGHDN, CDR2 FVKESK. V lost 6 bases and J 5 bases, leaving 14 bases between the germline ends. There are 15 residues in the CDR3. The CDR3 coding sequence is TGTGCCAGCAGGAACCTGGGCGGGGATAATTCACCCCTCCACTTT. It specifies CASRNLGGDNSPLHF. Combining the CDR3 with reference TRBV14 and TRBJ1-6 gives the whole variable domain EAGVTQFPSHSVIEKGQTVTLRCDPISGHDNLYWYRRVMGKEIKFLLHFVKESKQDESGMPNNRFLAERTGGTYSTLKVQPAELEDSGVYFCASRNLGGDNSPLHFGNGTRLTVT.

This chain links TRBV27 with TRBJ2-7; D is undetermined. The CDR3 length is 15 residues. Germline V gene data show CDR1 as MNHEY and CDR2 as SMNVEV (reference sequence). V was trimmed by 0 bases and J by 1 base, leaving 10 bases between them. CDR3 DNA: TGTGCCAGCAGTTTATCTGTCCGGGTTTCCTACGAGCAGTACTTC. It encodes CASSLSVRVSYEQYF.

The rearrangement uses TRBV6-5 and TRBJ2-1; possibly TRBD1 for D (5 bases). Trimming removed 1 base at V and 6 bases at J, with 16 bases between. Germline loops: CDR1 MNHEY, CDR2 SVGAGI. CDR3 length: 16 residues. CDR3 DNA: TGTGCCAGCAGTTACTTAGATCCAGGGTTGGTCAATGAGCAGTTCTTC. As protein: CASSYLDPGLVNEQFF.

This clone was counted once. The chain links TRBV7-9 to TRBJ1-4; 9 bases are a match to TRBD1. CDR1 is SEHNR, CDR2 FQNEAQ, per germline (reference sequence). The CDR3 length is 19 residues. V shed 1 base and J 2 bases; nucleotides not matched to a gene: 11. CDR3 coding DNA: TGTGCCAGCAGCTTAGTCTCGGCCGGGACAGGGATTACTAATGAAAAACTGTTTTTT. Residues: CASSLVSAGTGITNEKLFF.

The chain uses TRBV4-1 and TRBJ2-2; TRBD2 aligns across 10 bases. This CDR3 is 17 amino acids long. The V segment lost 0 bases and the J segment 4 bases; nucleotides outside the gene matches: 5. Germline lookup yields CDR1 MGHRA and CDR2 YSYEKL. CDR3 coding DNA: TGCGCCAGCAGCCAAGAACTAGCGGGGTTTGGCACCGGGGAGCTGTTTTTT. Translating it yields CASSQELAGFGTGELFF.

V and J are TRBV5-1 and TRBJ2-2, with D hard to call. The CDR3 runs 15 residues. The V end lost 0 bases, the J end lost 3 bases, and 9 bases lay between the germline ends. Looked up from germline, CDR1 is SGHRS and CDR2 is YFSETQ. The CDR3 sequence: CASSLVGGYTGELFF. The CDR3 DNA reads TGCGCCAGCAGCTTGGTTGGCGGTTACACCGGGGAGCTGTTTTTT. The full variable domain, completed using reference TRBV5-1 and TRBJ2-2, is KAGVTQTPRYLIKTRGQQVTLSCSPISGHRSVSWYQQTPGQGLQFLFEYFSETQRNKGNFPGRFSGRQFSNSRSEMNVSTLELGDSALYLCASSLVGGYTGELFFGEGSRLTVL.

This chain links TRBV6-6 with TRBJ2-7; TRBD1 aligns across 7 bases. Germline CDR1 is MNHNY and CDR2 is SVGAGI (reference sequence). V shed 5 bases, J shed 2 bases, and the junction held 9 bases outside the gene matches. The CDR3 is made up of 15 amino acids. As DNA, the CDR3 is TGTGCCAGCAGTAACTTACTAGACAGGGCCTACGAGCAGTACTTC. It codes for CASSNLLDRAYEQYF.

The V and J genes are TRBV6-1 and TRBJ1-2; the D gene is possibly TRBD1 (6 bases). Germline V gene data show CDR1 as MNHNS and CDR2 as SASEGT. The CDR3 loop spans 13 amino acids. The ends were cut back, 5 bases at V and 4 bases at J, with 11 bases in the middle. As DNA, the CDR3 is TGTGCCAGCAGTCTAGGGGGATCCTATGGCTACACCTTC. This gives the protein CASSLGGSYGYTF.

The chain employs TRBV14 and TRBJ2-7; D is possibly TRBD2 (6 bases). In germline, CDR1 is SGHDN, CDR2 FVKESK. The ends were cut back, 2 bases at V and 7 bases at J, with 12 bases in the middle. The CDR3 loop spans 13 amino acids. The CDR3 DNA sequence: TGTGCCAGCAGCCAACCTGTGGGAGGAGAGCAGTACTTC. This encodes CASSQPVGGEQYF. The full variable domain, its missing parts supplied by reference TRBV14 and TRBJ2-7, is EAGVTQFPSHSVIEKGQTVTLRCDPISGHDNLYWYRRVMGKEIKFLLHFVKESKQDESGMPNNRFLAERTGGTYSTLKVQPAELEDSGVYFCASSQPVGGEQYFGPGTRLTVT.

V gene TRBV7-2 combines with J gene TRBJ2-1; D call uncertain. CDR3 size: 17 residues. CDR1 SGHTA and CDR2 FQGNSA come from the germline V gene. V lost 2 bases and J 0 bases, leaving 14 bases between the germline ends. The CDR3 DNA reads TGTGCCAGCAGCTTACACAGAATGGGTAGCTCCTACAATGAGCAGTTCTTC. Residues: CASSLHRMGSSYNEQFF. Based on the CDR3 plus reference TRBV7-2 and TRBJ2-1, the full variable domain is GAGVSQSPSNKVTEKGKDVELRCDPISGHTALYWYRQSLGQGLEFLIYFQGNSAPDKSGLPSDRFSAERTGGSVSTLTIQRTQQEDSAVYLCASSLHRMGSSYNEQFFGPGTRLTVL.

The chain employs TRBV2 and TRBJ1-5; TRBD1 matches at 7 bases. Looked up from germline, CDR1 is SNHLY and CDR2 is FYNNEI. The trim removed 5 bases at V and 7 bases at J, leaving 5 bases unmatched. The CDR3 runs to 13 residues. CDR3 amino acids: CASSFGTAQPQHF. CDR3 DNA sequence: TGTGCCAGCAGTTTCGGGACAGCCCAGCCCCAGCATTTT. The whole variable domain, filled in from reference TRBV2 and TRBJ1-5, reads EPEVTQTPSHQVTQMGQEVILRCVPISNHLYFYWYRQILGQKVEFLVSFYNNEISEKSEIFDDQFSVERPDGSNFTLKIRSTKLEDSAMYFCASSFGTAQPQHFGDGTRLSIL.

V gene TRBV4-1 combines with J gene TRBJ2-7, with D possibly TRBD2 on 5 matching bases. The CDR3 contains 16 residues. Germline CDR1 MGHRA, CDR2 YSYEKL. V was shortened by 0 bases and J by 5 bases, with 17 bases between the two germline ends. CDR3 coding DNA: TGCGCCAGCAGCCAAGAGTGGGAGCTAGAACAGCACGAGCAGTACTTC. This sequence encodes CASSQEWELEQHEQYF.

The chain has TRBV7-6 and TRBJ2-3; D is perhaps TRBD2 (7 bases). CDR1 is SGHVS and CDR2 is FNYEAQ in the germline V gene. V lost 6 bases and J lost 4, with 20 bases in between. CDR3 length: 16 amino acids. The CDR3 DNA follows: TGTGCCAGCAGGGCCCTGGCGGGGGCCACCCCAGATACGCAGTATTTT. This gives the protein CASRALAGATPDTQYF.

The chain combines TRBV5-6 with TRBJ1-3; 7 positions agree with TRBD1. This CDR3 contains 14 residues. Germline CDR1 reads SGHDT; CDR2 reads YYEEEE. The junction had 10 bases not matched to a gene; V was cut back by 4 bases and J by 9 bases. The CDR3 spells CASSPKDRPATIYF. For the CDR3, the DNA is TGTGCCAGCAGCCCAAAGGACAGGCCAGCCACCATATATTTT.

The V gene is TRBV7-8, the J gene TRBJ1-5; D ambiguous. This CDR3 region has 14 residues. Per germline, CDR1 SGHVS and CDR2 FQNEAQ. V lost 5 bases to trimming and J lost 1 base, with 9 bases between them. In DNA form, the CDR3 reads TGTGCCAGCAGCCCACGGGTGAGCAATCAGCCCCAGCATTTT. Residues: CASSPRVSNQPQHF.

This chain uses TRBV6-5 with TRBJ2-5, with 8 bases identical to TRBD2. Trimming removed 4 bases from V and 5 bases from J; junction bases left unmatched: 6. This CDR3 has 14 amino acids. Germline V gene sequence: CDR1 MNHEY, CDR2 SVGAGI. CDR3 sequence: CASSSGGPWETQYF. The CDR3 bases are TGTGCCAGCAGTTCGGGGGGGCCTTGGGAGACCCAGTACTTC.

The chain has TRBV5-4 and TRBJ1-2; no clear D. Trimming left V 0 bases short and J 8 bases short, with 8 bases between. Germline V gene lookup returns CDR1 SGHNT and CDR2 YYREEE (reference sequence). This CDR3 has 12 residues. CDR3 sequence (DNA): TGTGCCAGCAGCTTGGCCGGGGAAGGCTACACCTTC. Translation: CASSLAGEGYTF.

The CDR3 sequence is CASSQEGKRGTEAFF. Written as DNA, the CDR3 is TGTGCCAGCAGCCAAGAGGGCAAAAGGGGAACTGAAGCTTTCTTT. The rearrangement uses TRBV4-2 and TRBJ1-1; a weak D match, TRBD1 (5 bases). This CDR3 is built from 15 residues. V was trimmed by 0 bases and J by 5 bases, leaving 13 bases between them. The germline CDR1 and CDR2 sequences are LGHNA and YNFKEQ.

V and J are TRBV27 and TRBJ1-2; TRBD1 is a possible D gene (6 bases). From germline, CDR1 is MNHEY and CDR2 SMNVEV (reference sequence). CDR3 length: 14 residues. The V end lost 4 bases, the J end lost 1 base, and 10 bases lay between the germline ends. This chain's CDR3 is CASSSGAVNYGYTF. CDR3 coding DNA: TGTGCCAGCAGTTCAGGGGCGGTTAACTATGGCTACACCTTC.

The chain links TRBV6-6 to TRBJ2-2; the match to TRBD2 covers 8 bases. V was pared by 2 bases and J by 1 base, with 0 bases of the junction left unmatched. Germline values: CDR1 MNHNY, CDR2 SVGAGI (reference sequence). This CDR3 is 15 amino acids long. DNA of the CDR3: TGTGCCAGCAGTTACAGCGGGAGGAACACCGGGGAGCTGTTTTTT. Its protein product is CASSYSGRNTGELFF.

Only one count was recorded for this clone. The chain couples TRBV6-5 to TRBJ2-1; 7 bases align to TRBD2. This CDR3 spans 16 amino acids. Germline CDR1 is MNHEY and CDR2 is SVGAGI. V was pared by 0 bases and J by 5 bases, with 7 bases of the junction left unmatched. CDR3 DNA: TGTGCCAGCAGTTACTCCCGGGGGGAAATCAACAATGAGCAGTTCTTC. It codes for CASSYSRGEINNEQFF.

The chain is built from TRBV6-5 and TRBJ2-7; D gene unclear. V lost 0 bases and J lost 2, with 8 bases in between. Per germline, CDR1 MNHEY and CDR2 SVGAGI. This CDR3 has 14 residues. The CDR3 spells CASSYSPETYEQYF. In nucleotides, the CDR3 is TGTGCCAGCAGTTACTCGCCGGAGACCTACGAGCAGTACTTC.

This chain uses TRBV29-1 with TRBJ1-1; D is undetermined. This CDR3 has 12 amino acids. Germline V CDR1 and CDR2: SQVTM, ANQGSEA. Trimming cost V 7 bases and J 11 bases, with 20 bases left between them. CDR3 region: CSGHTADCRAFF. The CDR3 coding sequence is TGCAGCGGCCACACGGCCGACTGCCGGGCTTTCTTT. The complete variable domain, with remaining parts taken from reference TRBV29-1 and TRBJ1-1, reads SAVISQKPSRDICQRGTSLTIQCQVDSQVTMMFWYRQQPGQSLTLIATANQGSEATYESGFVIDKFPISRPNLTFSTLTVSNMSPEDSSIYLCSGHTADCRAFFGQGTRLTVV.

CDR3 nucleotides: TGTGCCAGCAGCTTATTTCCGGGGGGCGGTTTAATGAACACTGAAGCTTTCTTT. Translating it yields CASSLFPGGGLMNTEAFF. The V gene is TRBV7-9, the J gene TRBJ1-1; D might be TRBD1 (6 bases). V lost 2 bases to trimming and J lost 0 bases, with 19 bases between them. CDR1 and CDR2 from the germline V gene are SEHNR and FQNEAQ (reference sequence). The CDR3 has 18 residues.

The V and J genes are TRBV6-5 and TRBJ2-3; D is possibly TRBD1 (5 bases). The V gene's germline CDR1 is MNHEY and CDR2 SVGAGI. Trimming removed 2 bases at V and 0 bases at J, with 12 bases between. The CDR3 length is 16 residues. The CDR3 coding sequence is TGTGCCAGCAGTTACCCCCGGACATTTAGCACAGATACGCAGTATTTT. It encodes CASSYPRTFSTDTQYF.

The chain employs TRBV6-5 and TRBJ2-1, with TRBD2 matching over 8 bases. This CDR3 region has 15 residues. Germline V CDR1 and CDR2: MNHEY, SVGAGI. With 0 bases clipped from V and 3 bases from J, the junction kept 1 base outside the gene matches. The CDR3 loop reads CASSYSSGVYNEQFF. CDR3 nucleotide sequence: TGTGCCAGCAGTTACTCTAGCGGGGTCTACAATGAGCAGTTCTTC.

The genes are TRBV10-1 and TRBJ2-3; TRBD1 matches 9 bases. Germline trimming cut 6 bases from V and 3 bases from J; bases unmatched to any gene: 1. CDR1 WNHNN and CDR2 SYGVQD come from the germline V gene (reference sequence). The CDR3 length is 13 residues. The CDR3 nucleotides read TGCGCCAGCAGGGGACAGGGTACAGATACGCAGTATTTT. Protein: CASRGQGTDTQYF.

The CDR3 bases are TGTGCCAGTAGTATACTGGGGGGCTACGAGCAGTACTTC. Its translation: CASSILGGYEQYF. The chain joins TRBV19 to TRBJ2-7, with D perhaps matching TRBD2 (6 bases). CDR3 length equals 13 residues. The V end was cut by 2 bases, the J end by 3 bases, with 8 bases between. In germline, CDR1 is LNHDA, CDR2 SQIVND (reference sequence).